This T cell receptor (beta chain) came from a study of post-analysis software for immune sequencing data. Findings and limits, study-wide: Controls showed lower frequencies than patients for 5 or 6 TRBV segments, and TRBV5-6, TRBV5-1 and TRBV20-1 were among these. A significant reduction in normalized Chao1 diversity was observed in multiple sclerosis patients versus controls.

Germline assignment: CDR1 SGDLS and CDR2 YYNGEE. V lost 0 bases, J lost 2 bases, and 6 bases lay in between. This CDR3 has 15 amino acids. This clonotype was counted a few times. Its matching antigen is unknown. Libraries were made from TCR beta cDNA, and they carried unique molecular identifiers. The yield from roughly 1 to 10 million T cells was roughly 500,000 cDNA molecules in total. One entry per CDR3 protein, called by TCRdb with MiXCR from the PCR reads. Among hundreds of thousands of distinct CDR3 sequences listed, approximately 39% were seen once. The clonotype originates from a girl aged 2-10 years with multiple sclerosis. The sample consisted of blood. V is TRBV9 and J is TRBJ2-6; no clear D gene. The CDR3 DNA reads as TGTGCCAGCAGCGTAGACTGGCCTGGGGCCAACGTCCTGACTTTC. The encoded protein is CASSVDWPGANVLTF.